This entry concerns a single T cell receptor beta chain. This clonotype was picked up a small number of times. Its antigen is unknown. The input lacks base qualities; no much larger clone sits a single base away. The library was made by multiplex PCR. Sequencing relied on an Illumina HiSeq 4000. CDR3 regions were amplified by Arm-PCR with iRepertoire HTBI primers to construct TCR beta libraries. Before sequencing, the PCR products went through gel purification. In the paper's pipeline: Gene usage analysis of CDR3 amino acid clonotypes used the approximately 56 TRBV and around 13 TRBJ segments found across samples. COPE and FqMerger were used to merge filtered high-quality paired reads into contigs. BLAST was used to align contigs to the IMGT TRBV, TRBD and TRBJ reference genes, and CDR3 was defined following IMGT. Highly expanded clones were defined as clonotypes with a frequency above 0.1%. Shannon entropy served as the measure of repertoire diversity, while the Gini coefficient captured V-J evenness. A clonotype was considered public if more than one individual shared it. TCRdb ran its own pipeline on the public reads, namely fastp trimming at Q25 and MiXCR clone calling, and kept in-frame beta chains. Identical CDR3 proteins give one entry, which carries the most common genes and DNA. What appears here as the V and J calls and clone size reflects TCRdb's work, not the paper's. A total of about 330,000 distinct CDR3 sequences appear in this sample, around 15% of them only once. The biggest ten clones account for roughly a fifth of the sample.

The time point label here, explained by the study, means: newly diagnosed GD, antithyroid drugs for less than 3 months. RNA was extracted from PBMCs in TRIzol for both TCR sequencing and RNA sequencing. The diagnosis of Graves' disease followed American Thyroid Association guidelines. Recruitment of patients was carried out at an endocrinology department in Xi'an, China. From each patient, nine milliliters of peripheral blood was collected into an EDTA anticoagulant tube. Ficoll Paque Plus density gradient separation was used to isolate PBMCs, and no additional T cell sorting was done. An Agilent 2100 Bioanalyzer and agarose gel were used to check RNA quality, while a NanoDrop 2000 measured RNA concentration. The record originates from a study of regulatory T cells in long-lasting Graves disease (dated by TCRdb to about 2021). The study in broad terms: Antithyroid drugs had been taken for less than 3 months by newly diagnosed Graves' disease patients. Persistent Graves' disease patients were compared with newly diagnosed Graves' disease patients by peripheral blood TCR sequencing and RNA sequencing. The study was conducted in China and was registered as a clinical trial. A total of 35 or so samples were covered by TCR sequencing, comprising approximately 13 persistent and around 20 newly diagnosed Graves' disease patients.

Overall study outcomes, separate from this receptor: Lower TCR Shannon entropy and fewer highly expanded clones were observed in persistent Graves' disease patients than in newly diagnosed patients, which suggested clonal expansion. The authors acknowledged the small sample size as a limitation that may reduce accuracy. Patients with persistent disease shared more public clonotypes (approximately 2,500) than newly diagnosed patients did (around 980). The study examined only peripheral blood because the primary lesion, thyroid tissue, could not be accessed. Preferential use of TRBV28, TRBJ1-2 and TRBJ2-5 was observed in persistent disease, whereas TRBV20-1 and TRBJ2-1 were favored in newly diagnosed disease. Sequencing and analysis were limited to the TCR beta chain.

The germline V gene specifies MDHEN as CDR1 and SYDVKM as CDR2. The CDR3 holds 12 amino acids from the cysteine to the phenylalanine. The CDR3 DNA has 36 bases and is translated from base 1. V is cut by 7 bases and J by 2 bases, and the space between the germline ends is 8 bases. The same data also went into a second study, on T cells in Graves' hyperthyroidism and ophthalmopathy. As the second study states: Graves' hyperthyroidism was defined as stable when no progression to ophthalmopathy occurred over 18 months of follow-up. The hyperthyroidism patients were between 18 and 65 years old and newly diagnosed, with a disease duration of less than 2 months. Exclusion was applied to patients with uncontrolled infections, other autoimmune diseases, pregnancy or lactation. Diagnoses were established on the basis of clinical symptoms, serum thyroxine and TRAb, thyroid ultrasound, and orbital computed tomography. For the first round of RT-PCR on the TCR CDR3, the HTBI primer set was used together with the Qiagen OneStep RT-PCR kit. Most expanded thyroid clonotypes (frequency above 0.001) were also found in blood, which suggests that blood repertoires may mirror thyroid immune responses. Ophthalmopathy was separated from stable hyperthyroidism by a 13 V-J signature model, with 85% to 90% sensitivity and approximately 81% specificity obtained in cross-validation and 80%/75% obtained in testing. During validation, the model predicted progression to ophthalmopathy a median of approximately 6 months ahead of onset, with almost 71% sensitivity and 72% to 80% specificity. To identify distinguishing TCR V-J signatures, a discovery cohort of around 100 patients was used, comprising 43 with Graves' ophthalmopathy and around 57 with stable Graves' hyperthyroidism. Prospective prediction of ophthalmopathy was tested in an independent validation cohort consisting of about 19 hyperthyroidism patients and approximately 16 patients who later progressed to ophthalmopathy. The 90 to 100 discovery patients were randomly split 7:3 into training and test sets. In more than 5 Graves' hyperthyroidism patients, the study also compared T-cell repertoires from thyroid tissue with T-cell repertoires from blood. Following sampling, methimazole starting at 30 mg daily was given to hyperthyroidism patients, and high-dose intravenous methylprednisolone was given to ophthalmopathy patients. The libraries were constructed in a second round of multiplex PCR and then size-selected and purified. Paired-end sequencing of the libraries was performed with 100 bp reads on an Illumina HiSeq2000. SOAPnuke was used to process the raw data, throwing out any read that contained adapters or uncalled bases, had a mean Phred below 15, or lacked an exact constant-primer or identifier match. High-quality paired reads were merged using COPE v1.2.5, and each unique nucleotide sequence was defined as a clonotype. MiTCR v1.1 was used to align the clonotypes against IMGT TRBV, TRBD and TRBJ reference segments. The analysis was restricted to V-J combinations with a frequency above 0.0001, which together covered roughly 99% of the repertoires. A TCS score was defined as the ratio between F50 (clonal expansion) and ExV (chaos), using BLOSUM62-based TCRdist between CDR3 peptides within each V-J. Welch's t-statistics and random forest reduced around 520 V-J features to around 14, which were used in a naive Bayes classifier (R e1071). Sample size was not statistically predetermined, and blinding of investigators to group allocation was not performed. TCR Vbeta CDR3 sequencing of 140 or so peripheral blood samples (roughly 43 ophthalmopathy, 75 to 80 hyperthyroidism and 17 progressor patients) is reported in the paper.

The source material was peripheral blood mononuclear cells (PBMCs), sampled at new diagnosis, from a patient treated with antithyroid drugs. In this chain, TRBV28 is recombined with TRBJ2-5; no confident D gene assignment can be made. This TCR came from a woman between 18 and 30 years old with Graves disease. Donor details come from another sample of the same person, matched by shared clones. The nucleotide sequence is given as TGTGCCAGCAACCCAGGACAAGAGACCCAGTACTTC. Translated, it reads CASNPGQETQYF. The full variable domain, completed from the reference TRBV28 and TRBJ2-5 proteins outside the CDR3, reads DVKVTQSSRYLVKRTGEKVFLECVQDMDHENMFWYRQDPGLGLRLIYFSYDVKMKEKGDIPEGYSVSREKKERFSLILESASTNQTSMYLCASNPGQETQYFGPGTRLLVL.